This T cell receptor beta chain originates from a study of cytomegalovirus exposure and HLA in healthy donors. Turning to the study itself: The 110 million or so unique TCR beta sequences, from 150 million to 200 million T cells, were found by an earlier analysis. Some 80 million unique TCRs from HLA-typed donors were held in an early data release.

PCR primers comprised 60 Vbeta and 13 Jbeta primers. Sequenced by immunoSEQ multiplex PCR; TCRdb stores in-frame clones only, minus some. The sample contains about 130,000 clones, roughly 82% of which appear only once. CDR1 and CDR2 (germline): LGHNA, YNFKEQ. The CDR3 extends over 16 amino acids. The germline V and J ends were trimmed by 0 bases and 5 bases, with 14 bases remaining between them. Findings and caveats of the study: Cytomegalovirus status was reportedly diagnosed by the classifier with high specificity and sensitivity.

About this clone: Its cognate antigen is unknown.

V and J are TRBV4-2 and TRBJ1-5; D ambiguous. The sequence came from a male donor in good health and CMV-seropositive. The sample comprised PBMCs. DNA of the CDR3: TGTGCCAGCAGCCAAGATTTGGGGAGGGATGATCAGCCCCAGCATTTT. Translated: CASSQDLGRDDQPQHF.